The clone carrying this TCR beta chain was picked up many times. Its antigen remains unidentified. The data belong to a study of CD8 T cells in ankylosing spondylitis. General observations from the study: Typical of ankylosing spondylitis blood, it appeared, was a TCR beta motif of eight highly homologous variants. Disease-associated clones were reportedly significantly overrepresented in matched ankylosing spondylitis synovial fluid. Before this, some motif variants had been reported in reactive arthritis synovial fluid and blood.

The CDR3 loop spans 14 amino acids. Germline CDR1 and CDR2: DFQATT and SNEGSKA (reference sequence). The ends were cut back, 1 base at V and 1 base at J, with 9 bases in the middle. The authors made TCR beta libraries by quantitative 5'-RACE with molecular barcodes. MiXCR, applied by TCRdb to the 5' RACE reads, yields one record per CDR3 protein. The sample lists 120,000 or so distinct CDR3 sequences; about an eighth were seen once. The rearrangement links TRBV20-1 to TRBJ2-3, with D perhaps assigned TRBD1 or TRBD2 (5 bases each). Sequencing was carried out using blood, either unsorted or a sorted T cell fraction (not recorded which). The TCR comes from a female donor with ankylosing spondylitis or in good health (not recorded which). In nucleotides, the CDR3 is TGCAGTGCTAGAGGAGGGGCGGGCACAGATACGCAGTATTTT. Translation: CSARGGAGTDTQYF.